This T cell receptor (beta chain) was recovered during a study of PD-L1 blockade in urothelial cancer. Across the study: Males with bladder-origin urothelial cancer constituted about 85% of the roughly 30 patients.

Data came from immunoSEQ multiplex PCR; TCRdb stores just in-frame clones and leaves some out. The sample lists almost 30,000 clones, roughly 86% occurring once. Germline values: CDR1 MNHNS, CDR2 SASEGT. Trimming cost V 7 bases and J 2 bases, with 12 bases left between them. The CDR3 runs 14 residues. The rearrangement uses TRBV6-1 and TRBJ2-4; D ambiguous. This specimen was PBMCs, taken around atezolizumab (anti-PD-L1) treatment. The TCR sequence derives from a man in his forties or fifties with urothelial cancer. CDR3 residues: CASKVEPPKNIQYF. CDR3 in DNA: TGTGCCAGCAAAGTAGAGCCACCCAAAAACATTCAGTACTTC.